This passage covers 3 T cell receptor beta chains from one sample sequenced in a study of OX40 agonist ivuxolimab in advanced cancers. The protocol was immunoSEQ multiplex PCR, while the TCRdb copy is restricted to in-frame clones and leaves out a portion. The top ten clones hold about 0.8% of a sample with around 60,000 clones, roughly 91% of them seen once. The material sequenced was CD4+ or CD8+ T cells sorted from blood, taken in a trial of the OX40 agonist ivuxolimab. All receptors come from an adult with an advanced solid tumor such as melanoma, head and neck, liver or kidney cancer.

CDR3 nucleotides: TGTGCCAGCAGTGGGGGCCGAGCGTCGAACACTGAAGCTTTCTTT. This codes for CASSGGRASNTEAFF. The V call is TRBV6-5, the J call TRBJ1-1; D is perhaps TRBD1 (6 bases). The germline CDR1 and CDR2 sequences are MNHEY and SVGAGI. Trimming removed 5 bases from V and 1 base from J, with 14 bases in between. The CDR3 has 15 amino acids.

The DNA for the CDR3 is TGCGCCAGCAGGGCGACAGGGGGTCTTACTAGTGGCTACACCTTC. This encodes CASRATGGLTSGYTF. This chain joins TRBV23-1 and TRBJ1-2; 9 nucleotides agree with TRBD1. TRBV23-1 is an ORF, with its function uncertain. After removal of 6 bases from V and 7 bases from J, the junction contained 12 bases not matched to a gene. This CDR3 has 15 residues.

The chain is built from TRBV6-1 and TRBJ1-3; D call uncertain. This CDR3 is 12 amino acids long. Germline CDR1 and CDR2: MNHNS and SASEGT. The V gene lost 11 bases and the J gene lost 4 bases, with 12 bases spanning the gap. CDR3 bases: TGTGCCTCTCAGGAGGGAGGAAACACCATATATTTT. Translated: CASQEGGNTIYF.